This T cell receptor beta chain was recovered during a study of CD8+CD57+ T cells in acquired aplastic anemia. At the level of the study: The study obtained an average of around 2.9 ug of DNA from sorted CD4+ and CD8+ cells.

Per germline, CDR1 MGHRA and CDR2 YSYEKL. CDR3 length: 15 residues. The V gene lost 0 bases and the J gene lost 8 bases, with 13 bases spanning the gap. As concerns this clonotype: Its antigen is still unknown.

Template material for TCR beta VDJ and CDR3 profiling consisted of genomic DNA. TCRdb itself ran the reads through MiXCR, one entry per CDR3 protein. The profile shows some 44,000 distinct CDR3 sequences, 68% of them singletons. Regarding the study as a whole: Overlapping CD8+ CDR3 repertoires of patients and controls contained roughly 29 shared sequences.

This TCR was sampled from a human donor in good health, serving as a control. The sample comprised sorted CD4+, CD8+, or CD8+CD57+ T cells (not recorded which) from PBMCs. This chain links TRBV4-1 with TRBJ2-2; TRBD2 is a possible D gene (6 bases). DNA of the CDR3: TGCGCCAGCAGCCAAGAGGAGGGCTCCGGTGGGGAGCTGTTTTTT. This sequence encodes CASSQEEGSGGELFF.